One and the same sample provided the 9 T cell receptor beta chains below, sequenced in a study of CXCR3-negative and CXCR3-positive naive CD8 T cells. General study results and limits: A higher hydrophobicity marked the TRB CDR3s of CXCR3-positive naive cells versus CXCR3-negative naive cells.

Researchers prepared the TRB cDNA libraries using 5' RACE with UMI labels. TCRdb reprocessed the 5' RACE reads, keeping one entry per CDR3 protein, no DNA. The sample has about 150,000 distinct CDR3 sequences, and its top ten clones hold 0.4% to 0.5%. No antigen has been assigned to these receptors. The source material was naive CXCR3+ CD8+ T cells from blood. The subset: CD45RO-CCR7+CD27+CD95- naive CD8+ T cells expressing CXCR3 (TNR3+). The receptors shown here come from a human donor in good health. Some clones in this sample may be carry-over from other donors' samples.

The rearrangement links TRBV28 to TRBJ1-4; the TRBD1 assignment by TCRdb is unverifiable without DNA. The CDR3 length is 14 residues. Germline V gives CDR1 MDHEN, CDR2 SYDVKM. The CDR3 region is CASSFRGNNEKLFF.

The chain recombines TRBV25-1 with TRBJ1-1. Germline values: CDR1 MGHDK, CDR2 SYGVNS. The CDR3 has 14 residues. The CDR3 sequence: CASSELLGNTEAFF.

This chain links TRBV5-6 with TRBJ2-7; absent DNA, TCRdb's TRBD1 call cannot be checked. Germline V gives CDR1 SGHDT, CDR2 YYEEEE. CDR3 length: 15 amino acids. CDR3: CASINPEGDPYEQYF.

The gene calls are TRBV5-4 and TRBJ2-7; with no DNA, the TCRdb D assignment of TRBD2 cannot be verified. CDR1 SGHNT and CDR2 YYREEE come from the germline V gene (reference sequence). The CDR3 is made up of 16 amino acids. CDR3 in amino acids: CASSFGLAGISYEQYF.

The gene calls are TRBV29-1 and TRBJ2-1; there is no DNA to check the TCRdb D call of TRBD2. Germline V gene lookup returns CDR1 SQVTM and CDR2 ANQGSEA. The CDR3 is 14 residues long. The CDR3 sequence is CSVEDRRRVNEQFF.

The CDR3 loop is CSHYKTDLHSYNEQFF. The chain employs TRBV29-1 and TRBJ2-1; TCRdb selects TRBD2, and the lack of DNA leaves this call unchecked. Per germline, CDR1 SQVTM and CDR2 ANQGSEA. The CDR3 is 16 residues long.

The CDR3 sequence is CASSSGQGNQPQHF. The rearrangement uses TRBV7-9 and TRBJ1-5; TCRdb names TRBD1, which stays unverified in the absence of DNA. The CDR3 is made up of 14 amino acids. The germline gives CDR1 SEHNR, CDR2 FQNEAQ (reference sequence).

The CDR3 sequence: CASSFVQGIGEQYF. The chain couples TRBV5-1 to TRBJ2-7; the D call from TCRdb, TRBD1, cannot be confirmed without DNA. From germline, CDR1 is SGHRS and CDR2 YFSETQ. This CDR3 region has 14 residues.

The CDR3 is CASSYGLVSYEQYF. The V gene is TRBV3-1, the J gene TRBJ2-7; TCRdb proposes TRBD2, but this gene call is untestable without DNA. CDR3 length: 14 residues. Per the germline V gene, CDR1 is LGHDT and CDR2 is YNNKEL (reference sequence).